The text below deals with one T cell receptor beta chain. As yet, its antigen is unknown. This entry is derived from a study of blood T cells in healthy people across ages. Broader study findings: Versus aged donors, long-lived donors had higher diversity and more naive CD4+ cells.

This CDR3 region has 14 residues. The V gene's germline CDR1 is ENHRY and CDR2 SYGVKD. Trimming removed 4 bases from V and 5 bases from J, with 12 bases in between. Extraction of total RNA produced a minimum of 5.5 micrograms from each sample. For the second PCR, which ran for roughly 7 to 11 cycles, a sample-barcoded 5' primer and a J-beta primer mix were used. A tag from a template-switch adaptor with 12 random nucleotides marked each cDNA molecule. Using its own MiXCR run on the 5' RACE reads, TCRdb lists one record per CDR3 protein. Of hundreds of thousands of distinct CDR3 sequences in the sample, 40% to 50% were seen once.

The chain combines TRBV10-3 with TRBJ2-1; unclear D gene. The TCR comes from a man aged 80 or over in good health. Source material: blood. Written as DNA, the CDR3 is TGTGCCATCAGTGCCAGGCAAGAAGACAATGAGCAGTTCTTC. This sequence encodes CAISARQEDNEQFF.